This paragraph covers one TCR beta chain sequence. This clonotype showed up many times. The target of this receptor is not known. No base quality values were provided; no much bigger clone lies one nucleotide off. This record comes from a study of T cells in Graves' hyperthyroidism and ophthalmopathy (dated by TCRdb to the late 2010s). About the investigation overall: Peripheral blood was sampled at the time of initial diagnosis, prior to any treatment. Prospective prediction of ophthalmopathy was tested in an independent validation cohort consisting of fewer than 20 hyperthyroidism patients and more than 15 patients who later progressed to ophthalmopathy. The study also compared thyroid tissue and blood T-cell repertoires from roughly 6 Graves' hyperthyroidism patients. The 95 to 100 discovery patients were randomly split 7:3 into training and test sets. Once sampling was done, hyperthyroidism patients were given methimazole at a starting dose of 30 mg daily, whereas ophthalmopathy patients were given high-dose intravenous methylprednisolone. TCR Vbeta CDR3 sequencing of 130 to 150 peripheral blood samples (roughly 43 ophthalmopathy, 70 to 85 hyperthyroidism and some 17 progressor patients) is reported in the paper. TCR V-J signatures able to tell the groups apart were searched for in a discovery cohort of 90 to 100 patients, of whom about 40 had Graves' ophthalmopathy and about 60 had stable Graves' hyperthyroidism.

The CDR1 and CDR2 encoded by the germline V gene are SGHVS and FQNEAQ. V ends up 5 bases short and J 5 bases short, with an unmatched junction base count of 4. Inclusive of the bounding cysteine and phenylalanine, the CDR3 is 14 residues long. Only the CDR3 portion is preserved as DNA: 42 bases, with reading frame beginning at the first base. Stable Graves' hyperthyroidism was defined as the absence of progression to ophthalmopathy over 18 months of follow-up. Hyperthyroidism patients were aged 18 to 65 years and newly diagnosed, with disease duration of less than 2 months. Patients with uncontrolled infections, other autoimmune diseases, pregnancy or lactation were excluded. Diagnoses were based on clinical symptoms, serum thyroxine and TRAb, thyroid ultrasound and orbital computed tomography. Ficoll-Paque density gradient centrifugation was used to isolate PBMCs from approximately 10 ml of fresh peripheral blood. Trizol reagent was used to extract total RNA, and RNA quality was then checked on an Agilent 2100 Bioanalyzer.

What the work shows at the level of the full study, not this receptor alone: No statistical method was used to set the sample size in advance, and investigators knew the group allocation. In validation, the model predicted progression to ophthalmopathy a median of roughly 6.5 months before onset, with approximately 71% sensitivity and just under 75% specificity. Most expanded thyroid clonotypes (frequency above 0.001) were also detected in blood, a finding suggesting that blood repertoires may reflect thyroid immune responses. Ophthalmopathy was separated from stable hyperthyroidism by a 13 V-J signature model, with approximately 85% sensitivity and roughly 81% specificity obtained in cross-validation and 80%/75% obtained in testing.

Amplification of TCR beta CDR3 regions was carried out from RNA transcripts. The TCR CDR3 was subjected to a first round of RT-PCR using the HTBI primer set and the Qiagen OneStep RT-PCR kit. Libraries were constructed in a second round of multiplex PCR, after which size selection and purification were performed. Paired-end sequencing of the libraries was performed with 100 bp reads on an Illumina HiSeq2000. Concerning the study's data processing: SOAPnuke was used to process the raw data, with reads discarded if the reads contained adapters or uncalled bases, had a mean Phred below 15, or lacked an exact constant-primer or identifier match. High-quality paired reads were merged using COPE v1.2.5, and each unique nucleotide sequence was defined as a clonotype. MiTCR v1.1 was used to align the clonotypes against IMGT TRBV, TRBD and TRBJ reference segments. The analysis included only V-J combinations with a frequency above 0.0001, which together covered 99% to 99.2% of the repertoires. A TCS score was defined as the ratio of F50 (clonal expansion) to E x V (chaos), with BLOSUM62-based TCRdist applied between CDR3 peptides within each V-J. Welch's t-statistics and random forest reduced 514 V-J features to 13, which were used in a naive Bayes classifier (R e1071). TCRdb handled the public reads itself, with Q25 trimming in fastp and clone calling in MiXCR, and kept productive beta chains. Every distinct CDR3 protein forms one entry, paired with its most common genes and DNA. The V and J calls were determined by TCRdb, not by the authors. Counted in this sample were a few hundred thousand distinct CDR3 sequences; around 15% of them appeared once. Clones ranked in the top ten supply approximately 5.3% of the sample.

Rearrangement joined TRBV7-8 to TRBJ1-4; the central 8 bases match TRBD1. The sequence was obtained from a woman between 18 and 29 years old with Graves' hyperthyroidism. Material: blood. The nucleotide sequence reads TGTGCCAGCAGCCCAAGGACAGGGAATGAAAAACTGTTTTTT. It translates as CASSPRTGNEKLFF.